Below are 25 T cell receptor beta chains sequenced from a single sample in a study of CD8 T cells in Susac syndrome (dated by TCRdb to the late 2010s). Libraries came from the immunoSEQ multiplex PCR assay. RNA was extracted using the RNeasy kit, and roughly 0.45 to 1 microgram was reverse transcribed with random hexamers. The raw public data were reprocessed by TCRdb itself: fastp quality trimming at Q25, MiXCR clonotype calling, in-frame beta chains only. Rows merge per CDR3 protein into single entries with the most common DNA and genes. Within this sample are 300,000 to 350,000 distinct CDR3 sequences, with around 92% of them counted one time only. The ten top clones hold around 0.07% of the sample. The sample consisted of CD4+ T cells from PBMCs. The receptor source for this set is a human donor with multiple sclerosis.

The chain employs TRBV7-9 and TRBJ2-7; no firm D call. Trimming took off 3 bases at V and 0 bases at J, with 9 bases between the two ends. In germline, CDR1 is SEHNR, CDR2 FQNEAQ (reference sequence). The CDR3 is made up of 14 amino acids. CDR3 in amino acids: CASSFGVPSYEQYF. The CDR3 bases are TGTGCCAGCAGCTTTGGCGTTCCCTCCTACGAGCAGTACTTC.

The V gene is TRBV2, the J gene TRBJ1-2; D possibly corresponds to TRBD1 (5 bases). V dropped 7 bases and J dropped 0 bases, with 15 bases sitting between them. The germline CDR1 and CDR2 sequences are SNHLY and FYNNEI. The CDR3 length is 15 residues. The CDR3 loop is CASKIQDTSNYGYTF. The DNA of the CDR3 is TGTGCCAGCAAAATCCAGGACACCTCTAACTATGGCTACACCTTC.

CDR3 sequence reads: CASSSPLHAGEAGELFF. Written as DNA, the CDR3 is TGTGCCAGCAGCTCACCTCTGCATGCGGGAGAGGCCGGGGAGCTGTTTTTT. J is TRBJ2-2 and V is TRBV7-9; 7 nucleotides align to TRBD2. The CDR3 contains 17 residues. J was trimmed by 6 bases and V by 4 bases; bases with no gene match: 14. The germline CDR1 and CDR2 sequences are SEHNR and FQNEAQ (reference sequence).

This chain links TRBV6-2 or TRBV6-3 with TRBJ2-1; 7 bases align to TRBD1. The junction had 6 bases not matched to a gene; V was cut back by 2 bases and J by 5 bases. This CDR3 comprises 15 residues. Germline values: CDR1 MNHEY, CDR2 SVGEGT. The CDR3 spells CASSYAQGVHNEQFF. Here the CDR3 DNA reads TGTGCCAGCAGTTACGCTCAGGGGGTTCACAATGAGCAGTTCTTC.

This chain joins TRBV19 and TRBJ2-5; tentative D call: TRBD2 (5 bases). The germline V gene encodes CDR1 LNHDA and CDR2 SQIVND (reference sequence). The CDR3 is 15 residues long. Trimming pared 5 bases from V and 4 bases from J, leaving 17 bases between. The CDR3 DNA reads as TGTGCCAGTAGTCCGACGGGGTCAAGCGGAGAGACCCAGTACTTC. Amino acids: CASSPTGSSGETQYF.

The V gene is TRBV2, the J gene TRBJ2-5, with TRBD2 as a possible D gene (5 bases). The CDR3 loop spans 14 amino acids. V was pared by 6 bases and J by 6 bases, with 17 bases between. CDR1 and CDR2 from the germline V gene are SNHLY and FYNNEI. The CDR3 protein is CASRHPRIGKTQYF. The CDR3 nucleotides are TGTGCCAGCAGGCACCCCAGGATCGGGAAGACCCAGTACTTC.

The V gene is TRBV6-7, the J gene TRBJ2-7; TRBD1 is a possible D gene (6 bases). TRBV6-7 is an open reading frame, and its role is uncertain. CDR3 length: 16 amino acids. The V gene lost 5 bases and the J gene lost 6 bases, with 23 bases spanning the gap. The CDR3 region has the DNA TGTGCCAGCAGTCGACGAGACAGGATAACTCCCGGCGAGCAGTACTTC. Its translation is CASSRRDRITPGEQYF.

The sample holds one count of this clonotype. The gene calls are TRBV29-1 and TRBJ2-1; TRBD1 aligns across 7 bases. This CDR3 is built from 13 residues. From germline, CDR1 is SQVTM and CDR2 ANQGSEA. Trimming removed 3 bases from V and 4 bases from J; junction bases left unmatched: 3. CDR3 residues: CSVDGTVYNEQFF. The CDR3, as DNA: TGCAGCGTTGATGGGACAGTATACAATGAGCAGTTCTTC.

The V call is TRBV6-2 or TRBV6-3, the J call TRBJ2-7; D may be TRBD1 or TRBD2 (5 bases each). CDR1 MNHEY and CDR2 SVGEGT come from the germline V gene. The length of the CDR3 is 15 residues. V lost 2 bases and J lost 0, with 11 bases in between. CDR3 loop: CASSYLGPLSYEQYF. Written as DNA, the CDR3 is TGTGCCAGCAGTTACCTGGGACCTCTCTCCTACGAGCAGTACTTC.

This chain uses TRBV5-1 with TRBJ1-1; D gene unclear. Per germline, CDR1 SGHRS and CDR2 YFSETQ. This CDR3 is 15 amino acids long. Trimming pared 4 bases from V and 0 bases from J, leaving 13 bases between. The CDR3 DNA reads as TGCGCCAGCAGCCCCCCTGGTACAGTGAACACTGAAGCTTTCTTT. Translated: CASSPPGTVNTEAFF.

The CDR3 here is CSALAGGHETQYF. The CDR3 DNA reads as TGCAGTGCTTTAGCGGGGGGGCACGAGACCCAGTACTTC. V and J are TRBV20-1 and TRBJ2-5; 11 bases are shared with TRBD2. Germline-derived CDR1 and CDR2 are DFQATT and SNEGSKA (reference sequence). The CDR3 has 13 amino acids. The V gene end was trimmed by 5 bases and the J gene end by 5 bases; junction bases not matched to a gene: 4.

The chain uses TRBV19 and TRBJ1-5, with D unclear. CDR3 length equals 14 residues. V lost 6 bases and J lost 5, with 14 bases in between. CDR1 is LNHDA, CDR2 SQIVND, per germline (reference sequence). CDR3 protein: CASRGWSSDQPQHF. CDR3 sequence (DNA): TGTGCCAGTAGGGGCTGGAGTTCCGATCAGCCCCAGCATTTT.

The V call is TRBV5-4, the J call TRBJ2-1, with a tentative D call TRBD2 (6 bases). V was clipped by 0 bases and J by 8 bases, with 15 bases between them. The CDR3 consists of 15 residues. The germline CDR1 and CDR2 sequences are SGHNT and YYREEE (reference sequence). The DNA of the CDR3 is TGTGCCAGCAGCTTGGGGGCGGGGCGGCGCGATGAGCAGTTCTTC. It is translated as CASSLGAGRRDEQFF.

This rearrangement joins TRBV19 to TRBJ1-4; the match to TRBD1 covers 8 bases. This CDR3 has 13 residues. V dropped 10 bases and J dropped 6; count of bases not matched to a gene: 7. Germline V gene sequence: CDR1 LNHDA, CDR2 SQIVND (reference sequence). CDR3 nucleotide sequence: TGTGCCACCTCGGGACAGGACCATGAAAAACTGTTTTTT. It is translated as CATSGQDHEKLFF.

V is TRBV20-1 and J is TRBJ2-1, with 14 bases matching TRBD2. Germline CDR1 and CDR2: DFQATT and SNEGSKA (reference sequence). V gave up 6 bases and J gave up 7 bases; unmatched junction bases: 11. CDR3 length equals 16 residues. In DNA form, the CDR3 reads TGCAGTGCAGGGACTAGCGGGAGTTTGTGGTCAAATGAGCAGTTCTTC. Its protein product is CSAGTSGSLWSNEQFF.

The chain joins TRBV7-8 to TRBJ2-4; D may be TRBD1 (6 bases). The germline V gene encodes CDR1 SGHVS and CDR2 FQNEAQ. The V gene lost 0 bases and the J gene lost 1 base, with 16 bases spanning the gap. The CDR3 has 18 amino acids. DNA for the CDR3: TGTGCCAGCAGCTTAGCGCCCATGGGCACAGGGGCCAAAAACATTCAGTACTTC. Protein: CASSLAPMGTGAKNIQYF.

This clonotype was observed once. The J gene is TRBJ2-1, the V gene TRBV6-2 or TRBV6-3; D possibly corresponds to TRBD2 (6 bases). Germline V CDR1 and CDR2: MNHEY, SVGEGT. Trimming removed 6 bases at V and 0 bases at J, with 21 bases between. This CDR3 comprises 18 residues. DNA of the CDR3: TGTGCCAGCAGAGCTGGGATGCGGGGTTTGAGCTCCTACAATGAGCAGTTCTTC. Translation gives CASRAGMRGLSSYNEQFF.

This rearrangement joins TRBV19 to TRBJ2-2; weak D call: TRBD1 (6 bases). Germline V gene sequence: CDR1 LNHDA, CDR2 SQIVND (reference sequence). The CDR3 is made up of 16 amino acids. Trimming shortened V by 6 bases and J by 3 bases, and 17 bases separated the two germline ends. CDR3 coding DNA: TGTGCCAGTAGGCAGGGGTCAAGGAAGGACACCGGGGAGCTGTTTTTT. This gives the protein CASRQGSRKDTGELFF.

The J gene is TRBJ1-6, the V gene TRBV5-6; weak D call: TRBD1 (6 bases). CDR1 and CDR2 (germline): SGHDT, YYEEEE. The germline V and J ends were trimmed by 4 bases and 10 bases, with 15 bases remaining between them. CDR3 length equals 14 residues. CDR3 sequence (DNA): TGTGCCAGCAGCCCGACCCAAAGGGGGTCACCCCTCCACTTT. This sequence encodes CASSPTQRGSPLHF.

The rearrangement uses TRBV4-1 and TRBJ1-4; D unclear. The CDR3 extends over 11 amino acids. Looked up from germline, CDR1 is MGHRA and CDR2 is YSYEKL. Trimming stripped 3 bases from V and 11 bases from J, with 7 bases between. The CDR3 DNA follows: TGCGCCAGCAGCCAGAACGGGAAACTGTTTTTT. It codes for CASSQNGKLFF.

The chain employs TRBV29-1 and TRBJ2-7; D is ambiguous. Germline V lookup: CDR1 SQVTM, CDR2 ANQGSEA. This CDR3 is 14 amino acids long. V dropped 7 bases and J dropped 5 bases, with 21 bases sitting between them. CDR3 sequence: CSAAFSSYSHEQYF. The CDR3 nucleotides are TGCAGCGCAGCGTTCTCCTCCTACAGCCACGAGCAGTACTTC.

The table lists this clonotype with a count of one. The rearrangement links TRBV2 to TRBJ2-1; D gene uncertain. Per the germline V gene, CDR1 is SNHLY and CDR2 is FYNNEI. Trimming cost V 1 base and J 9 bases, with 10 bases left between them. The CDR3 runs 13 residues. The CDR3 spells CASSEGLVVEQFF. Here the CDR3 DNA reads TGTGCCAGCAGTGAAGGGCTAGTGGTTGAGCAGTTCTTC.

The rearrangement joins TRBV2 to TRBJ2-7, with D hard to call. Trimming stripped 8 bases from V and 10 bases from J, with 15 bases between. CDR3 length: 11 residues. From germline, CDR1 is SNHLY and CDR2 FYNNEI. The CDR3 loop reads CASLQVAEQYF. The CDR3 nucleotides are TGTGCCAGCCTGCAAGTTGCGGAACAGTACTTC.

The genes are TRBV7-9 and TRBJ1-2; 8 bases match TRBD1. From germline, CDR1 is SEHNR and CDR2 FQNEAQ (reference sequence). V was pared by 6 bases and J by 7 bases, with 7 bases of the junction left unmatched. The CDR3 is 13 residues long. The CDR3 DNA reads as TGTGCCAGCAGGAACTGGGACAGGAGTGGCTACACCTTC. Protein product: CASRNWDRSGYTF.

This chain connects TRBV29-1 to TRBJ1-1; TRBD1 might be the D (5 bases). V was shortened by 6 bases and J by 0 bases, with 14 bases between the two germline ends. Germline V gives CDR1 SQVTM, CDR2 ANQGSEA. The CDR3 is made up of 14 amino acids. CDR3 nucleotides: TGCAGCGTCGGATCTCGGGGCTTGAACACTGAAGCTTTCTTT. It translates to CSVGSRGLNTEAFF.